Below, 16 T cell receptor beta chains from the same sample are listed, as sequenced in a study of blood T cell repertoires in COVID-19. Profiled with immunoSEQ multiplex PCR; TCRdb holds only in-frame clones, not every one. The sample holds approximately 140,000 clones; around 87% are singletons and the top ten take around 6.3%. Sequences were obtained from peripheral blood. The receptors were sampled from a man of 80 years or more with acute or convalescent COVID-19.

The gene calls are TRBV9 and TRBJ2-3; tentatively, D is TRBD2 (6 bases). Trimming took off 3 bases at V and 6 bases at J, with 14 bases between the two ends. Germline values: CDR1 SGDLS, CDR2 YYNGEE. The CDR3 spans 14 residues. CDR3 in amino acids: CASSAGGGPDTQYF. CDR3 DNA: TGTGCCAGCAGCGCCGGTGGAGGGCCTGATACGCAGTATTTT. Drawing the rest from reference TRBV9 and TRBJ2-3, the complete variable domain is DSGVTQTPKHLITATGQRVTLRCSPRSGDLSVYWYQQSLDQGLQFLIQYYNGEERAKGNILERFSAQQFPDLHSELNLSSLELGDSALYFCASSAGGGPDTQYFGPGTRLTVL.

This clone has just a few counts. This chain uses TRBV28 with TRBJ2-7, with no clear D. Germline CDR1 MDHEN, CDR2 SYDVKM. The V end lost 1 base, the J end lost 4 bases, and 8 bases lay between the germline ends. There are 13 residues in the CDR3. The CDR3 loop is CASSLYPNYEQYF. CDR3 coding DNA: TGTGCCAGCAGTTTATATCCTAATTACGAGCAGTACTTC.

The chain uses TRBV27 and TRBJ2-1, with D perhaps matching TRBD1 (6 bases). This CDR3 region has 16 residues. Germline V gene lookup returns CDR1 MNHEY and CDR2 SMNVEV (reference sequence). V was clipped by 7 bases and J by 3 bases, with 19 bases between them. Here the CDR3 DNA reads TGTGCCAGCACCCGTACGGACAGAAACTACTACAATGAGCAGTTCTTC. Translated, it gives CASTRTDRNYYNEQFF.

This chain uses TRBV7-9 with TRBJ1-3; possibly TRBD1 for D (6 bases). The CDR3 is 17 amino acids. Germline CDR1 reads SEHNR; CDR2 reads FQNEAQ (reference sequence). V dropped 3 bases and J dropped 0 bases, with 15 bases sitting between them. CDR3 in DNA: TGTGCCAGCAGCTTTAGCCCAGGGGCAAGCTCTGGAAACACCATATATTTT. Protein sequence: CASSFSPGASSGNTIYF.

This CDR3 is CASSLYSGGVNEQFF. The CDR3 DNA reads as TGTGCCAGCAGTTTATATAGCGGGGGGGTAAATGAGCAGTTCTTC. The chain employs TRBV28 and TRBJ2-1, with TRBD2 identical over 11 bases. Trimming cost V 1 base and J 7 bases; bases outside gene matches: 3. The germline V gene has CDR1 MDHEN and CDR2 SYDVKM. This CDR3 comprises 15 residues. Combining the CDR3 with reference TRBV28 and TRBJ2-1 gives the whole variable domain DVKVTQSSRYLVKRTGEKVFLECVQDMDHENMFWYRQDPGLGLRLIYFSYDVKMKEKGDIPEGYSVSREKKERFSLILESASTNQTSMYLCASSLYSGGVNEQFFGPGTRLTVL.

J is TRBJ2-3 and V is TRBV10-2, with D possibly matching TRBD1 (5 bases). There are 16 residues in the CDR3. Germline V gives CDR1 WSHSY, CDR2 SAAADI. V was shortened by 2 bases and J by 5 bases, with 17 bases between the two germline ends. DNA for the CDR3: TGCGCCAGCAGTGAGGGGGCCCGCCGGAGAGGAGATACGCAGTATTTT. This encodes CASSEGARRRGDTQYF.

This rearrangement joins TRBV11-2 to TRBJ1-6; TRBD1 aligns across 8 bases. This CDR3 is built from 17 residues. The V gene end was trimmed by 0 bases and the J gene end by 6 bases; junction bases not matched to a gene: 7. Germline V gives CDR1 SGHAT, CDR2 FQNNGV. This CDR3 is CASSLEGRQGFNSPLHF. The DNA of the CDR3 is TGTGCCAGCAGCTTAGAGGGCAGACAGGGGTTTAATTCACCCCTCCACTTT.

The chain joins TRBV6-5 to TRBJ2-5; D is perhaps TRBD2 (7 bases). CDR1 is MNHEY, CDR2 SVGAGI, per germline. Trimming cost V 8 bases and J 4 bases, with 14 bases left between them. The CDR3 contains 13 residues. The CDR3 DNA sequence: TGTGCCAGCGCACTGGGGGGGCCAGAGACCCAGTACTTC. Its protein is CASALGGPETQYF.

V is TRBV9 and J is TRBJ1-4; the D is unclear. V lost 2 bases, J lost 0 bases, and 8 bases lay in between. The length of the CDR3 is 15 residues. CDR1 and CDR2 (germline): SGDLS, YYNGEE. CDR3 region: CASSVNSATNEKLFF. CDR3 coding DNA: TGTGCCAGCAGCGTCAACAGTGCAACTAATGAAAAACTGTTTTTT.

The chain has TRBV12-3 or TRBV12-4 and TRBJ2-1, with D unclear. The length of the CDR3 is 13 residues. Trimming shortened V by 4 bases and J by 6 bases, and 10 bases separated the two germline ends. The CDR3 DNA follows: TGTGCCAGCAGTTACCCCTTAGTCAATGAGCAGTTCTTC. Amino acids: CASSYPLVNEQFF.

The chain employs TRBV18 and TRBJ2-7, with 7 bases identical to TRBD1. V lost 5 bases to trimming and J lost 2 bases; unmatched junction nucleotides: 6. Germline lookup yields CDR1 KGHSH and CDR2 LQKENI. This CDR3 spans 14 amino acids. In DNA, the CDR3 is TGTGCCAGCTCATATGAGACAGGGCCCTACGAGCAGTACTTC. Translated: CASSYETGPYEQYF.

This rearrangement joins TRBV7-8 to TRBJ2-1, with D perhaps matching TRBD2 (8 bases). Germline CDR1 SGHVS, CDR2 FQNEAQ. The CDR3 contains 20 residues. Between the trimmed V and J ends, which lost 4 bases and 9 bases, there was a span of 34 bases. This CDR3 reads CASSSSEGAPLGGRQGEQFF. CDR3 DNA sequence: TGTGCCAGCAGCTCATCGGAGGGGGCTCCTCTTGGCGGGAGGCAGGGTGAGCAGTTCTTC.

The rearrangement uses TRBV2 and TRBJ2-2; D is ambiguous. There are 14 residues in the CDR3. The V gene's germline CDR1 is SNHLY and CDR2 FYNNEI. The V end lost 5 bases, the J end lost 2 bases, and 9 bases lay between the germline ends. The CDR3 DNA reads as TGTGCCAGCAGTTTGGGCATAAACACCGGGGAGCTGTTTTTT. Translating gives CASSLGINTGELFF.

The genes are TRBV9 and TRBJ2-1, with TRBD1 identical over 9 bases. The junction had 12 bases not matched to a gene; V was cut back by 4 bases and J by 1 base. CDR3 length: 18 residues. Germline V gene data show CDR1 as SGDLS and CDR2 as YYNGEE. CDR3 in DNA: TGTGCCAGCAGCTACGGGACAGGGCTGGTTAGTTCCTACAATGAGCAGTTCTTC. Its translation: CASSYGTGLVSSYNEQFF.

CDR3 sequence: CASSLGQNIQYF. The CDR3, as DNA: TGTGCCAGCAGTTTGGGACAGAACATTCAGTACTTC. The gene calls are TRBV12-3 or TRBV12-4 and TRBJ2-4; 7 bases are a match to TRBD1. The ends lost 3 bases at V and 7 bases at J; junction bases unmatched: 0. The CDR3 is made up of 12 amino acids.

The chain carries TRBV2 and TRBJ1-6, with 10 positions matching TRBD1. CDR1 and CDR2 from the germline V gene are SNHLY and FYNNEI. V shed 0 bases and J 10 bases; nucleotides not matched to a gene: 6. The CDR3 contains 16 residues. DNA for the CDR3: TGTGCCAGCAGTGAAGCAAGGACAGGGGGACGATCACCCCTCCACTTT. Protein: CASSEARTGGRSPLHF.